Described below is a single T cell receptor beta chain sequence and its context. Its cognate antigen is unknown. The table came from immunoSEQ multiplex PCR; TCRdb's copy has only in-frame clones and leaves some out. This sample has approximately 27,000 clones, with less than 90% found just once. These data originate in a study of OX40 agonist ivuxolimab in advanced cancers. Study-level information: Intravenous ivuxolimab was administered to patients every 2 weeks at 0.01 to 10 mg/kg.

Trimming stripped 2 bases from V and 1 base from J, with 9 bases between. The germline CDR1 and CDR2 sequences are SGDLS and YYNGEE. CDR3 size: 14 residues. Study results and limitations: Certain nonresponding patients likewise had low normalized T-cell clonal expansion. Averaging showed that CD8+ T cells had more expanded clones than CD4+ did.

The gene calls are TRBV9 and TRBJ2-5, with D possibly TRBD1 on 6 matching bases. This sample comprised CD4+ or CD8+ T cells sorted from blood, obtained in a trial of the OX40 agonist ivuxolimab. The sequence was collected from an adult with an advanced solid tumor such as melanoma, head and neck, liver or kidney cancer. CDR3 residues: CASSVTGSQETQYF. The CDR3 coding sequence is TGTGCCAGCAGCGTCACAGGGTCCCAAGAGACCCAGTACTTC.